These 24 T cell receptor beta chains originate from one sample sequenced in a study of T cell responses to AZD1222 COVID-19 vaccine. Repertoires were generated with immunoSEQ multiplex PCR, while TCRdb's copy carries only in-frame clones and drops some. The sample lists 200,000 to 250,000 clones, roughly 91% seen once, with over 0.95% in the top ten. The material sequenced was peripheral blood, taken on day 0 of MenACWY control vaccination. The receptor source for this set is an adult in good health.

This clone was recorded a few times. The chain couples TRBV6-5 to TRBJ1-1, with D perhaps matching TRBD1 (5 bases). CDR1 is MNHEY, CDR2 SVGAGI, per germline. V was trimmed by 2 bases and J by 3 bases, leaving 16 bases between them. The CDR3 loop spans 16 amino acids. The CDR3 bases are TGTGCCAGCAGTTACCGGGGGACGGTCGGCTACACTGAAGCTTTCTTT. Amino acids: CASSYRGTVGYTEAFF.

The chain has TRBV7-2 and TRBJ1-5; weak D call: TRBD1 (5 bases). Germline CDR1 and CDR2: SGHTA and FQGNSA. Trimming removed 6 bases from V and 11 bases from J, with 17 bases in between. The CDR3 has 13 residues. DNA for the CDR3: TGTGCCAGCAGTCCCGACAGCCCCCGGGCCCAGCATTTT. It yields the protein CASSPDSPRAQHF. The full variable domain, its missing parts supplied by reference TRBV7-2 and TRBJ1-5, is GAGVSQSPSNKVTEKGKDVELRCDPISGHTALYWYRQSLGQGLEFLIYFQGNSAPDKSGLPSDRFSAERTGGSVSTLTIQRTQQEDSAVYLCASSPDSPRAQHFGDGTRLSIL.

This sequence joins TRBV4-1 and TRBJ1-4; a possible D gene is TRBD1 (6 bases). Trimming left V 3 bases short and J 3 bases short, with 17 bases between. This CDR3 spans 17 amino acids. Per the germline V gene, CDR1 is MGHRA and CDR2 is YSYEKL. The CDR3 loop is CASSQAIPGAANEKLFF. The CDR3 DNA reads TGCGCCAGCAGCCAGGCCATCCCAGGGGCAGCTAATGAAAAACTGTTTTTT.

Note on this clone: This sample includes further DNA sequences coding for the same CDR3. This sequence joins TRBV18 and TRBJ1-6, with TRBD1 as a possible D gene (5 bases). The germline V gene has CDR1 KGHSH and CDR2 LQKENI. CDR3 length equals 15 residues. Trimming removed 6 bases from V and 0 bases from J, with 9 bases in between. In DNA form, the CDR3 reads TGTGCCAGCTCCCCAGGGAGCTCCTATAATTCACCCCTCCACTTT. It codes for CASSPGSSYNSPLHF.

The chain combines TRBV19 with TRBJ1-1; 7 bases agree with TRBD1. The CDR3 runs to 16 residues. The V segment lost 5 bases and the J segment 0 bases; nucleotides outside the gene matches: 9. Germline V CDR1 and CDR2: LNHDA, SQIVND (reference sequence). The CDR3 spells CASSPTGTAMNTEAFF. DNA of the CDR3: TGTGCCAGTAGTCCCACCGGGACAGCAATGAACACTGAAGCTTTCTTT.

The CDR3 DNA sequence: TGTGCCAGCAGCCATCGGACAGGGAGAAGAGGTAACTATGGCTACACCTTC. Protein sequence: CASSHRTGRRGNYGYTF. The gene calls are TRBV3-1 (or the pseudogene TRBV3-2) and TRBJ1-2; the match to TRBD1 covers 8 bases. The CDR3 is made up of 17 amino acids. The ends lost 3 bases at V and 1 base at J; junction bases unmatched: 10. Germline loops: CDR1 LGHDT, CDR2 YNNKEL (reference sequence).

The chain uses TRBV5-4 and TRBJ1-2, with TRBD1 matching over 12 bases. With V trimmed by 4 bases and J by 7 bases, 11 bases remained unmatched. CDR1 is SGHNT and CDR2 is YYREEE in the germline V gene (reference sequence). This CDR3 has 16 residues. The CDR3 loop is CASSLLLGQGAAGYTF. Written as DNA, the CDR3 is TGTGCCAGCAGCCTTTTATTGGGACAGGGGGCCGCTGGCTACACCTTC.

The V gene is TRBV28, the J gene TRBJ1-2; 10 bases match TRBD1. Germline V gene sequence: CDR1 MDHEN, CDR2 SYDVKM. The length of the CDR3 is 14 residues. Germline trimming cut 1 base from V and 6 bases from J; bases unmatched to any gene: 2. CDR3 sequence (DNA): TGTGCCAGCAGTTTATCGGACAGGGGGGATGGCTACACCTTC. It yields the protein CASSLSDRGDGYTF.

This chain links TRBV30 with TRBJ1-1; perhaps TRBD1 as D (6 bases). The V gene's germline CDR1 is GTSNPN and CDR2 SVGIG (reference sequence). The CDR3 has 13 residues. Trimming removed 2 bases at V and 5 bases at J, with 12 bases between. CDR3 nucleotides: TGTGCCTGGAGTAGGGGGGCGCAGACTGAAGCTTTCTTT. Translated: CAWSRGAQTEAFF.

The V gene is TRBV4-3, the J gene TRBJ1-2; D may be TRBD1 (5 bases). The CDR3 loop spans 15 amino acids. With 1 base removed from V and 8 bases from J, the gap between germline ends came to 17 bases. Germline lookup yields CDR1 LGHNA and CDR2 YSLEER. CDR3 in amino acids: CASSQGRGGSDGYTF. In DNA form, the CDR3 reads TGCGCCAGCAGCCAAGGGCGTGGGGGTTCGGACGGCTACACCTTC.

The chain employs TRBV27 and TRBJ1-1; no definite D call. Looked up from germline, CDR1 is MNHEY and CDR2 is SMNVEV (reference sequence). This CDR3 is 16 amino acids long. With 6 bases removed from V and 5 bases from J, the gap between germline ends came to 22 bases. CDR3 sequence: CASSPGKGTKRTEAFF. CDR3 DNA: TGTGCCAGCAGCCCCGGGAAGGGAACTAAAAGGACTGAAGCTTTCTTT.

This clone has a single count. The genes are TRBV6-4 and TRBJ2-5; D gene unclear. Germline V gene lookup returns CDR1 MRHNA and CDR2 SNTAGT. The CDR3 is made up of 13 amino acids. Between the trimmed V and J ends, which lost 3 bases and 7 bases, there was a span of 12 bases. In DNA form, the CDR3 reads TGTGCCAGCAGTGAGGTCCCACTGGCGACCCAGTACTTC. It codes for CASSEVPLATQYF.

This chain uses TRBV18 with TRBJ2-2; TRBD1 matches 9 bases. CDR1 KGHSH and CDR2 LQKENI come from the germline V gene. The CDR3 runs to 17 residues. J lost 4 bases, V lost 3 bases, and 9 bases had no gene match. Here the CDR3 DNA reads TGTGCCAGCTCACCGGCCGGGACAGGGACACTCACCGGGGAGCTGTTTTTT. Translating it yields CASSPAGTGTLTGELFF. Full variable domain (rest looked up from reference TRBV18 and TRBJ2-2): NAGVMQNPRHLVRRRGQEARLRCSPMKGHSHVYWYRQLPEEGLKFMVYLQKENIIDESGMPKERFSAEFPKEGPSILRIQQVVRGDSAAYFCASSPAGTGTLTGELFFGEGSRLTVL.

V usage is TRBV5-1 and J usage is TRBJ2-2; D unclear. Germline CDR1 and CDR2: SGHRS and YFSETQ. The V gene lost 0 bases and the J gene lost 7 bases, with 10 bases spanning the gap. This CDR3 has 14 residues. The CDR3 bases are TGCGCCAGCAGCTTGGGACCATCCGGCGGGGAGCTGTTTTTT. Translation: CASSLGPSGGELFF.

This chain links TRBV10-3 with TRBJ2-5; D not resolved. Trimming removed 3 bases at V and 5 bases at J, with 10 bases between. The CDR3 consists of 13 residues. CDR1 is ENHRY, CDR2 SYGVKD, per germline. CDR3 sequence: CAISDPLGETQYF. The CDR3 DNA follows: TGTGCCATCAGTGACCCCTTAGGGGAGACCCAGTACTTC.

The gene calls are TRBV7-2 and TRBJ1-6, with D perhaps TRBD1 (5 bases). V was trimmed by 3 bases and J by 9 bases, leaving 9 bases between them. The CDR3 length is 13 residues. Germline-derived CDR1 and CDR2 are SGHTA and FQGNSA. The CDR3 region is CASSLKGSSPLHF. CDR3 nucleotides: TGTGCCAGCAGCTTGAAGGGGAGTTCACCCCTCCACTTT.

A single count supports this clone. V usage is TRBV10-3 and J usage is TRBJ2-2, with a possible D match to TRBD1 (6 bases). The V end was cut by 8 bases, the J end by 0 bases, with 7 bases between. CDR1 is ENHRY, CDR2 SYGVKD, per germline. This CDR3 has 13 residues. CDR3 DNA: TGTGCCATCGGGACACCGAACACCGGGGAGCTGTTTTTT. The encoded protein is CAIGTPNTGELFF.

The chain has TRBV15 and TRBJ1-2; D is possibly TRBD1 (6 bases). There are 13 residues in the CDR3. Germline CDR1 LNHNV, CDR2 YYDKDF (reference sequence). Between the trimmed V and J ends, which lost 5 bases and 2 bases, there was a span of 9 bases. The CDR3 protein is CATSLGQNYGYTF. The DNA for the CDR3 is TGTGCCACCAGCCTCGGACAGAACTATGGCTACACCTTC.

V is TRBV5-1 and J is TRBJ2-7, with D perhaps assigned TRBD1 or TRBD2 (5 bases each). Trimming pared 5 bases from V and 1 base from J, leaving 10 bases between. Looked up from germline, CDR1 is SGHRS and CDR2 is YFSETQ. The CDR3 totals 13 residues. CDR3 DNA: TGCGCCAGCAGTCGGGACGGATCCTACGAGCAGTACTTC. It codes for CASSRDGSYEQYF.

The V call is TRBV19, the J call TRBJ1-5; possibly TRBD1 for D (5 bases). V was trimmed by 8 bases and J by 0 bases, leaving 14 bases between them. This CDR3 spans 15 amino acids. CDR1 is LNHDA and CDR2 is SQIVND in the germline V gene (reference sequence). The CDR3 nucleotides are TGTGCCAGTTCCGAAGGGGCAACTAGCAATCAGCCCCAGCATTTT. Translation gives CASSEGATSNQPQHF.

This chain connects TRBV4-2 to TRBJ1-1; D might be TRBD1 (5 bases). Germline values: CDR1 LGHNA, CDR2 YNFKEQ. Trimming took 4 bases from V and 4 from J, leaving 13 bases between them. The CDR3 covers 14 residues. The CDR3 DNA reads TGTGCCAGCAGCCGTGCGGGCGGGGGCACTGAAGCTTTCTTT. Amino acid sequence: CASSRAGGGTEAFF.

The chain joins TRBV7-2 to TRBJ1-1; maybe TRBD1 (5 bases). V was cut by 3 bases and J by 4 bases, with 15 bases left in between. This CDR3 spans 15 amino acids. Germline V lookup: CDR1 SGHTA, CDR2 FQGNSA. Written as DNA, the CDR3 is TGTGCCAGCAGCTTCCCAGGGCTTTTGAGCACTGAAGCTTTCTTT. Translated: CASSFPGLLSTEAFF. Variable domain in full (rest from reference TRBV7-2 and TRBJ1-1): GAGVSQSPSNKVTEKGKDVELRCDPISGHTALYWYRQSLGQGLEFLIYFQGNSAPDKSGLPSDRFSAERTGGSVSTLTIQRTQQEDSAVYLCASSFPGLLSTEAFFGQGTRLTVV.

The rearrangement uses TRBV6-1 and TRBJ1-5, with D tentatively TRBD1 (5 bases). This CDR3 region has 15 residues. The V gene's germline CDR1 is MNHNS and CDR2 SASEGT. Between the trimmed V and J ends, which lost 3 bases and 3 bases, there was a span of 12 bases. The CDR3 sequence is CASSDFGAYNQPQHF. The CDR3 region has the DNA TGTGCCAGCAGTGATTTTGGGGCCTACAATCAGCCCCAGCATTTT.

This chain connects TRBV5-5 to TRBJ1-3; D is ambiguous. V was trimmed by 2 bases and J by 0 bases, leaving 12 bases between them. CDR3 length equals 16 residues. Per the germline V gene, CDR1 is SGHKS and CDR2 is YYEKEE (reference sequence). The CDR3 region is CASSFVSLGSGNTIYF. DNA for the CDR3: TGTGCCAGCAGCTTCGTGTCTTTAGGCTCTGGAAACACCATATATTTT.